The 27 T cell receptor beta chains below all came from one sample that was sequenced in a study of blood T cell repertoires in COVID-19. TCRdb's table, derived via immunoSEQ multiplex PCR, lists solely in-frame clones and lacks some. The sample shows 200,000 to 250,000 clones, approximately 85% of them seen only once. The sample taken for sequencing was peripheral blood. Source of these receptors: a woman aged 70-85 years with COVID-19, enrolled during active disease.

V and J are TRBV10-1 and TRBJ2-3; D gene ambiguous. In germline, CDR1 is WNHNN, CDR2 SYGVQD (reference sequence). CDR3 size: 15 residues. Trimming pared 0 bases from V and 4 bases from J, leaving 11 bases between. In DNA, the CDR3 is TGCGCCAGCAGTGAGTCCAACAGATTTTCAGATACGCAGTATTTT. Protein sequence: CASSESNRFSDTQYF.

The CDR3 coding sequence is TGTGCCAGTAGTATCTTCGGCCTAGCGGGAGGGCCTGGCTCCTACGAGCAGTACTTC. This gives the protein CASSIFGLAGGPGSYEQYF. The chain is built from TRBV19 and TRBJ2-7, with 12 bases that match TRBD2. CDR3 length equals 19 residues. Germline V gives CDR1 LNHDA, CDR2 SQIVND (reference sequence). V lost 3 bases, J lost 0 bases, and 12 bases stayed unmatched.

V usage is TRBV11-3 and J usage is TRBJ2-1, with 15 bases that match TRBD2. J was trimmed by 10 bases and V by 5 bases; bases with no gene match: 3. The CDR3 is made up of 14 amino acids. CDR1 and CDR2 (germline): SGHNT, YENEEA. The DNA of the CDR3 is TGTGCCAGCAGCACCGGGACTAGCGGGAGGGAGCAGTTCTTC. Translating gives CASSTGTSGREQFF.

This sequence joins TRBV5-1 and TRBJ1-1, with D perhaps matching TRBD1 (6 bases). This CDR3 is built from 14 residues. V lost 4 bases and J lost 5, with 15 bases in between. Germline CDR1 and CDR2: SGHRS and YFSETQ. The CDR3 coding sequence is TGCGCCAGCAGCAAATTACAGGGAGGGACTGAAGCTTTCTTT. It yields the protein CASSKLQGGTEAFF. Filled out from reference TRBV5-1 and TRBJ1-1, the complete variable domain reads KAGVTQTPRYLIKTRGQQVTLSCSPISGHRSVSWYQQTPGQGLQFLFEYFSETQRNKGNFPGRFSGRQFSNSRSEMNVSTLELGDSALYLCASSKLQGGTEAFFGQGTRLTVV.

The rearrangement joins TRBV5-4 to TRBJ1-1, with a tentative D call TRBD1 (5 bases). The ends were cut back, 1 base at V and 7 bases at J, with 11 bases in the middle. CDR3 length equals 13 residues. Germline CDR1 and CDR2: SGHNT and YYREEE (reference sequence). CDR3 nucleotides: TGTGCCAGCAGCTTGAGCGGGGCACGTGAAGCTTTCTTT. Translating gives CASSLSGAREAFF.

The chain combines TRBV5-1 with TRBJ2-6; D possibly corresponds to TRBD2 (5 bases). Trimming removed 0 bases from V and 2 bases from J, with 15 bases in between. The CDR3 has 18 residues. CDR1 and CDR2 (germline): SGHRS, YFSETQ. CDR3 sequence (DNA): TGCGCCAGCAGCTTGGATCGGCGGGTGTTGGCTGGGGCCAACGTCCTGACTTTC. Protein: CASSLDRRVLAGANVLTF.

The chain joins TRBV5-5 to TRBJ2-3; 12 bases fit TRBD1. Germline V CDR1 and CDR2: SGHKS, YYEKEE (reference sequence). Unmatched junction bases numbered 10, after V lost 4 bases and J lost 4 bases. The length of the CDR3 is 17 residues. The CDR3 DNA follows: TGTGCCAGCAGCACCAGGGGACAGGGGGCCTTTGCAGATACGCAGTATTTT. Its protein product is CASSTRGQGAFADTQYF.

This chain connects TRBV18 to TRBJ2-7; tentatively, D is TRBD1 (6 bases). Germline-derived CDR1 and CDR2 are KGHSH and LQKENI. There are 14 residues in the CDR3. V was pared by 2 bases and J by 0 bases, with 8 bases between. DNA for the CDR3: TGTGCCAGCTCACCAGACAGGCTCTCCTACGAGCAGTACTTC. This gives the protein CASSPDRLSYEQYF.

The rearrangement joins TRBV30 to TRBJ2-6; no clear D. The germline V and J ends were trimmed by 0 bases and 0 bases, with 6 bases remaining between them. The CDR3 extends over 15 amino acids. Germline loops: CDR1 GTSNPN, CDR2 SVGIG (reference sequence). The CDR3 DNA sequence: TGTGCCTGGAGTGTACTTCGCTCTGGGGCCAACGTCCTGACTTTC. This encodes CAWSVLRSGANVLTF.

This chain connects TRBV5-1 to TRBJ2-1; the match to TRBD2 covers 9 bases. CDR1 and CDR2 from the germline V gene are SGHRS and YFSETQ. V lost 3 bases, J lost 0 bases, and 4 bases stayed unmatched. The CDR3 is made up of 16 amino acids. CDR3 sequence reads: CASSSSGKFSYNEQFF. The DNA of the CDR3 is TGCGCCAGCAGCTCTAGCGGGAAATTCTCCTACAATGAGCAGTTCTTC.

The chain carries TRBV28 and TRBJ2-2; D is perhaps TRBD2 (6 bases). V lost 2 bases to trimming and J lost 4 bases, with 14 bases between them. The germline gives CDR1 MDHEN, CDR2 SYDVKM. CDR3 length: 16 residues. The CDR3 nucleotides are TGTGCCAGCAGTTTAAGTCGACTAGGTAGCACCGGGGAGCTGTTTTTT. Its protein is CASSLSRLGSTGELFF.

This CDR3 reads CASSLDGPREQFF. CDR3 DNA: TGTGCCAGCAGCTTAGATGGGCCTCGGGAGCAGTTCTTC. This chain connects TRBV11-3 to TRBJ2-1, with D unresolved. Trimming took off 0 bases at V and 10 bases at J, with 10 bases between the two ends. Germline V gene lookup returns CDR1 SGHNT and CDR2 YENEEA. This CDR3 has 13 residues.

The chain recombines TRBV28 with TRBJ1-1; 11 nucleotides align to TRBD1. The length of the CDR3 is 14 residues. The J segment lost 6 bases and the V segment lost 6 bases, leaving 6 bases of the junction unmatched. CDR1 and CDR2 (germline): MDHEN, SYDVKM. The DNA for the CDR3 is TGTGCCAGCAGACCCGGGACAGGGGGGGCTGAAGCTTTCTTT. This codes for CASRPGTGGAEAFF.

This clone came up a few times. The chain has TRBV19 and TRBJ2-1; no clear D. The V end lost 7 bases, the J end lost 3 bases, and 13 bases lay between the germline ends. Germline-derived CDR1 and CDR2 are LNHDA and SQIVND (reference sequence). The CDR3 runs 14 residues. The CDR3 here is CASTSRAGYNEQFF. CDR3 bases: TGTGCCAGTACATCCCGCGCTGGCTACAATGAGCAGTTCTTC.

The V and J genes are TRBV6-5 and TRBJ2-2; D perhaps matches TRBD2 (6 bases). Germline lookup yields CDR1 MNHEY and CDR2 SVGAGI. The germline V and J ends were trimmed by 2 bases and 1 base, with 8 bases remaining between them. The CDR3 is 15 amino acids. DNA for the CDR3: TGTGCCAGCAGTTACGGGGGGATGAACACCGGGGAGCTGTTTTTT. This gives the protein CASSYGGMNTGELFF.

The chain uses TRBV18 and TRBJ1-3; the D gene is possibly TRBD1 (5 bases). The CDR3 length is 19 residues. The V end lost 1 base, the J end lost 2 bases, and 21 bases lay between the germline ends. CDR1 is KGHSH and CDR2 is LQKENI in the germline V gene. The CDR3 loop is CASSPLPGTAQGAGNTIYF. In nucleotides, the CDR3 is TGTGCCAGCTCACCACTACCAGGAACGGCGCAAGGGGCTGGAAACACCATATATTTT.

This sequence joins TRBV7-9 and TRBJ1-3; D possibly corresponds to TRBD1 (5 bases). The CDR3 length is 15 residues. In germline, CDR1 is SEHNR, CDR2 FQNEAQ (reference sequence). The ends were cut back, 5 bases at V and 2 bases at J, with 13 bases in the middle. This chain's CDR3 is CASSAAGTPGNTIYF. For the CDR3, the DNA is TGTGCCAGCAGCGCGGCGGGGACCCCTGGAAACACCATATATTTT.

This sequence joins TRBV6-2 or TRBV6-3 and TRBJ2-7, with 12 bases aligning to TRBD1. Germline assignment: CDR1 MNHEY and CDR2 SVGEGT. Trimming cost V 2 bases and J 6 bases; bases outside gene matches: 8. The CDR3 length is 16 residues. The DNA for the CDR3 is TGTGCCAGCAGTTACGGGCCGGGACAGGGGGCAATCGAGCAGTACTTC. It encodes CASSYGPGQGAIEQYF.

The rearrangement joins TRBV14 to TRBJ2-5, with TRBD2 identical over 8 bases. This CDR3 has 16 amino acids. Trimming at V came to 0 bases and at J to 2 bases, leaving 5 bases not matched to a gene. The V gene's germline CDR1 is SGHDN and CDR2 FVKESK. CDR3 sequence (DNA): TGTGCCAGCAGCCAAGAAAAAGGGACTAGGCAAGAGACCCAGTACTTC. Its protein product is CASSQEKGTRQETQYF.

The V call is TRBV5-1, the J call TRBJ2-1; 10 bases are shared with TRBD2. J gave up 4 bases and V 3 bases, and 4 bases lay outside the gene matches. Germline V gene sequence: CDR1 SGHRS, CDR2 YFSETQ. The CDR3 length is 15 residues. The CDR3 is CASSSGLAAYNEQFF. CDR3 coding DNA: TGCGCCAGCAGCTCCGGACTAGCGGCATACAATGAGCAGTTCTTC.

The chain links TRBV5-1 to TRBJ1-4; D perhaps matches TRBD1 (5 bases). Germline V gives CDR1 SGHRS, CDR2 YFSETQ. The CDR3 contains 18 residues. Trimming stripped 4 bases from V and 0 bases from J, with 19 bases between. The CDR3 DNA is TGCGCCAGCAGCCCCGCCCTGGGGCAGCCCGCAACTAATGAAAAACTGTTTTTT. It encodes CASSPALGQPATNEKLFF.

CDR3 sequence: CASSRGQGGGGNTIYF. The CDR3 DNA reads TGTGCCAGCAGCCGCGGACAGGGCGGAGGTGGAAACACCATATATTTT. The chain joins TRBV5-8 to TRBJ1-3; TRBD1 aligns across 8 bases. Germline lookup yields CDR1 SGHTS and CDR2 YDEGEE. The CDR3 runs to 16 residues. Unmatched junction bases numbered 9, after V lost 4 bases and J lost 3 bases.

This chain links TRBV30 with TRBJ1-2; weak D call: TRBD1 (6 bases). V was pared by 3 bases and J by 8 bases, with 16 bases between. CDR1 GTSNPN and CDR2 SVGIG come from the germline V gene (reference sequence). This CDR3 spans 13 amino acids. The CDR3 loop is CAWSEQGTLGYTF. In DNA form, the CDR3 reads TGTGCCTGGAGCGAACAGGGAACCCTAGGCTACACCTTC.

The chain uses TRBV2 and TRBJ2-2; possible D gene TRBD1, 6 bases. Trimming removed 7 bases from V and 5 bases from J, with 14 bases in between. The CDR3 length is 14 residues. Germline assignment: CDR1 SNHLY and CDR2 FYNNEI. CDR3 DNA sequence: TGTGCCAGCACGGAAGTAGGGGGTACCGGGGAGCTGTTTTTT. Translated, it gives CASTEVGGTGELFF.

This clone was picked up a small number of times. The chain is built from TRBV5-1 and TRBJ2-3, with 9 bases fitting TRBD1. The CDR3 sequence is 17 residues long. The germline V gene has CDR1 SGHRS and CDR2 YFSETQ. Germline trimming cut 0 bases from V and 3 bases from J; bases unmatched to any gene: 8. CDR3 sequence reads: CASSLAWTGAGTDTQYF. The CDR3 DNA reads TGCGCCAGCAGCTTGGCCTGGACAGGGGCCGGAACAGATACGCAGTATTTT.

This chain's CDR3 is CASGRDRNQPQHF. As DNA, the CDR3 is TGTGCCAGCGGCCGGGACAGGAATCAGCCCCAGCATTTT. The chain is built from TRBV11-1 and TRBJ1-5; TRBD1 agrees at 8 bases. This CDR3 is built from 13 residues. Per germline, CDR1 SGHAT and CDR2 FQDESV (reference sequence). The V gene end was trimmed by 8 bases and the J gene end by 4 bases; junction bases not matched to a gene: 4.

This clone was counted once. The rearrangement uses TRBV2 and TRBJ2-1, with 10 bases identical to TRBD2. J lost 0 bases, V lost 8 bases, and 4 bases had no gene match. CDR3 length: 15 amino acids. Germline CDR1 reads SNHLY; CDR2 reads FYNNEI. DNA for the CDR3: TGTGCCAGCGTTAGCGGGAGGAGCTCCTACAATGAGCAGTTCTTC. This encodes CASVSGRSSYNEQFF.